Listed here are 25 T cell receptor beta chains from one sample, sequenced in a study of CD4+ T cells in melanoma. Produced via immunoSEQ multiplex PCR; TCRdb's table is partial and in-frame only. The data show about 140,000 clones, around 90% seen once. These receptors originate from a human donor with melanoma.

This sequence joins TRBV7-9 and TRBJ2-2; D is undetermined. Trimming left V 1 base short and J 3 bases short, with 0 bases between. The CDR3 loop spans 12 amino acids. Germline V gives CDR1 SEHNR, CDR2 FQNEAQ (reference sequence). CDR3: CASSLDTGELFF. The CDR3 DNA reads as TGTGCCAGCAGCTTAGACACCGGGGAGCTGTTTTTT. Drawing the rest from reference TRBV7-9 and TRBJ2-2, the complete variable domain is DTGVSQNPRHKITKRGQNVTFRCDPISEHNRLYWYRQTLGQGPEFLTYFQNEAQLEKSRLLSDRFSAERPKGSFSTLEIQRTEQGDSAMYLCASSLDTGELFFGEGSRLTVL.

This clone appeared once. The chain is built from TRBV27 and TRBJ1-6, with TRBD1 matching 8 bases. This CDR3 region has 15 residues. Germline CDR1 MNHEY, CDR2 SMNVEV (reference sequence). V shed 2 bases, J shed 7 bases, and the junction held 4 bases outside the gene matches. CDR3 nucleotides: TGTGCCAGCAGTTTAGGGACAGGAGAGAATTCACCCCTCCACTTT. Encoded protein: CASSLGTGENSPLHF.

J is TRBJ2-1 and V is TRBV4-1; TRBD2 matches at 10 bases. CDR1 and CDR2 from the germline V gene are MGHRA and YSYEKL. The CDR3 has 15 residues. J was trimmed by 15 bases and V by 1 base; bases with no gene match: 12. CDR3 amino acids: CASSQGVLAGRAPFF. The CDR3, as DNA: TGCGCCAGCAGCCAAGGTGTACTAGCGGGGAGAGCCCCGTTCTTC.

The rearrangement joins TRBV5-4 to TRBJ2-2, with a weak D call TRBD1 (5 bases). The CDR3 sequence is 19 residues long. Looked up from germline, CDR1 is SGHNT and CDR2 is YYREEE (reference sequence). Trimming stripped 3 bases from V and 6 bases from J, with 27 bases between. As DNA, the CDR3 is TGTGCCAGCAGCTCGGACACTTCGGGCAGGGCACTATCCGCCGGGGAGCTGTTTTTT. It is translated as CASSSDTSGRALSAGELFF. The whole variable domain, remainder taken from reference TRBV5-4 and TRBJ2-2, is ETGVTQSPTHLIKTRGQQVTLRCSSQSGHNTVSWYQQALGQGPQFIFQYYREEENGRGNFPPRFSGLQFPNYSSELNVNALELDDSALYLCASSSDTSGRALSAGELFFGEGSRLTVL.

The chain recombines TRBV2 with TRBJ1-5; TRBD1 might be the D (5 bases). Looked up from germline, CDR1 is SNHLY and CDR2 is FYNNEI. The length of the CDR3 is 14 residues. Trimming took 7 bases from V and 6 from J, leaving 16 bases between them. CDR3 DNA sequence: TGTGCCAGCAAGAGGGGCGCCGGGGTTCAGCCCCAGCATTTT. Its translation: CASKRGAGVQPQHF.

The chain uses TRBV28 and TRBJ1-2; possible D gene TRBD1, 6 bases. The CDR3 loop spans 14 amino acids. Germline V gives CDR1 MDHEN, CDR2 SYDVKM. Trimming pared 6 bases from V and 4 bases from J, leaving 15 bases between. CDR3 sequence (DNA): TGTGCCAGCAGGGACCTGTTGGACAGCTATGGCTACACCTTC. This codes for CASRDLLDSYGYTF.

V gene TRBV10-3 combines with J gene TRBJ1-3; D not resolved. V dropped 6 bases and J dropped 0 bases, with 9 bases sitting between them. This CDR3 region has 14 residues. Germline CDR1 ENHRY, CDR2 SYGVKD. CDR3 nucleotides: TGTGCCATCAGCCCGTCCTCCTCTGGAAACACCATATATTTT. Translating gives CAISPSSSGNTIYF.

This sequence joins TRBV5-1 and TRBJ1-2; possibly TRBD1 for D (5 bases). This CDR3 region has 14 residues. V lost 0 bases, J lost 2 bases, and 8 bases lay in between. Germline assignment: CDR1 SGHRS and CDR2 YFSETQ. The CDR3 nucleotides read TGCGCCAGCAGCTTGGCCTCAGGGAACTATGGCTACACCTTC. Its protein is CASSLASGNYGYTF.

The CDR3: CASSLWGGGSTGAGETQYF. The CDR3 region has the DNA TGTGCCAGCAGCTTATGGGGAGGGGGATCGACAGGGGCGGGGGAGACCCAGTACTTC. The chain carries TRBV7-6 and TRBJ2-5; possibly TRBD1 for D (8 bases). Germline assignment: CDR1 SGHVS and CDR2 FNYEAQ. Trimming removed 2 bases from V and 5 bases from J, with 27 bases in between. This CDR3 has 19 residues. Supplemented by reference TRBV7-6 and TRBJ2-5, the full variable domain reads GAGVSQSPRYKVTKRGQDVALRCDPISGHVSLYWYRQALGQGPEFLTYFNYEAQQDKSGLPNDRFSAERPEGSISTLTIQRTEQRDSAMYRCASSLWGGGSTGAGETQYFGPGTRLLVL.

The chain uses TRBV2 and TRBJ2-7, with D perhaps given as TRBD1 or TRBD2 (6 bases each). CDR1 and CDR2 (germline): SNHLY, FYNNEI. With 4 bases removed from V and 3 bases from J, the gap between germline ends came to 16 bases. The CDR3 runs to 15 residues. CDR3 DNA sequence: TGTGCCAGCAGTGGGGGGCCAGGAGGGGTCTACGAGCAGTACTTC. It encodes CASSGGPGGVYEQYF.

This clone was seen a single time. The CDR3 is CAWRRGGPYNSPLHF. CDR3 sequence (DNA): TGTGCCTGGAGACGGGGAGGGCCCTATAATTCACCCCTCCACTTT. J is TRBJ1-6 and V is TRBV30; D not resolved. Germline assignment: CDR1 GTSNPN and CDR2 SVGIG (reference sequence). The CDR3 spans 15 residues. Deletions cut 3 bases from V and 2 bases from J, with 11 bases between.

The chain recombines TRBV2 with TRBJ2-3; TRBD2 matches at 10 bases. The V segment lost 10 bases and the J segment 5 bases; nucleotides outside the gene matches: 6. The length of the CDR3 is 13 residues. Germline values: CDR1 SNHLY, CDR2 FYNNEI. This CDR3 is CATLAGGLDTQYF. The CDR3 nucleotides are TGTGCCACCTTAGCGGGGGGATTAGATACGCAGTATTTT.

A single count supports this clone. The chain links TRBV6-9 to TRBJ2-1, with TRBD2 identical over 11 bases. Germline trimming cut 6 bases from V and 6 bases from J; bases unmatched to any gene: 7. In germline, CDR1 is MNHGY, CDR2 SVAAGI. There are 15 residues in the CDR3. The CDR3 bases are TGTGCCAGCAGCCCAGGGACTAGCGGAACCAATGAGCAGTTCTTC. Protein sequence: CASSPGTSGTNEQFF.

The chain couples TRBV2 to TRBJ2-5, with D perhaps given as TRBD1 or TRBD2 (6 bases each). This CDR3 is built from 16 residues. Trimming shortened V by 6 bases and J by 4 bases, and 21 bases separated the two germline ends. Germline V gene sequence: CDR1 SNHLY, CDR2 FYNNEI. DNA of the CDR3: TGTGCCAGCAGACATCAAGGGGGACTCCTGGGAGAGACCCAGTACTTC. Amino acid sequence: CASRHQGGLLGETQYF.

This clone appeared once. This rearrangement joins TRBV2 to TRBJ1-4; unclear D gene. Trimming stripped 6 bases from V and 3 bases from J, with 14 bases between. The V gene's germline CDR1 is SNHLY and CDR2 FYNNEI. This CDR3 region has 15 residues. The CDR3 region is CASRRIGNSNEKLFF. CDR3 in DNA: TGTGCCAGCAGGCGAATAGGGAACTCTAATGAAAAACTGTTTTTT.

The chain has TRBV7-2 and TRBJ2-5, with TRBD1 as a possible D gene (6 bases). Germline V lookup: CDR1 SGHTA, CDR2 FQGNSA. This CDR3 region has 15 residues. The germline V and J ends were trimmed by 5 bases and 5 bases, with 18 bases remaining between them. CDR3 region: CASSPRYRDSETQYF. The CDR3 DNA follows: TGTGCCAGCAGCCCCCGTTACAGGGATTCGGAGACCCAGTACTTC.

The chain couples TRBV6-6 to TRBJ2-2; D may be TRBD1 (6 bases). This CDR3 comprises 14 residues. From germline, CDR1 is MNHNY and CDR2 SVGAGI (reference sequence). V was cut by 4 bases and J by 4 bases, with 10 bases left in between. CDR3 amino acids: CASSSKTGTGELFF. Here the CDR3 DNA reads TGTGCCAGCAGTTCTAAGACAGGCACCGGGGAGCTGTTTTTT.

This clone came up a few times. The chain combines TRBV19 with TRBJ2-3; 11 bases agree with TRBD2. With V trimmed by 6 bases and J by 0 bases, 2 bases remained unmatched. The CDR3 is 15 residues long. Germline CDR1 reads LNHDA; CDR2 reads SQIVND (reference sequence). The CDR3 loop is CASSRLAGSTDTQYF. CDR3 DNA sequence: TGTGCCAGTAGCAGACTAGCGGGGAGCACAGATACGCAGTATTTT.

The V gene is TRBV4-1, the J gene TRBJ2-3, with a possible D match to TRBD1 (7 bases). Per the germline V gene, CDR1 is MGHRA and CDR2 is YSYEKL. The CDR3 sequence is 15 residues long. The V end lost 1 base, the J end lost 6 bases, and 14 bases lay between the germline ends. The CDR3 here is CASSQVLRGADTQYF. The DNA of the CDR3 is TGCGCCAGCAGCCAAGTGCTCAGGGGGGCGGATACGCAGTATTTT.

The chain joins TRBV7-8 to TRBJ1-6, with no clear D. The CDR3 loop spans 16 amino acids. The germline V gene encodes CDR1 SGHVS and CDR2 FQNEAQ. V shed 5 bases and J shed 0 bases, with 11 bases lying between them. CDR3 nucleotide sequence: TGTGCCAGCAGCCCCTCCGTGAGCTCCTATAATTCACCCCTCCACTTT. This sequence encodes CASSPSVSSYNSPLHF.

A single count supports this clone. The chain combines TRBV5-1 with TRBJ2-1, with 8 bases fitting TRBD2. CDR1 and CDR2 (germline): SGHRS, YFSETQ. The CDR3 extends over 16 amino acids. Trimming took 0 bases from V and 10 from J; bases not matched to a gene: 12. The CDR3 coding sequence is TGCGCCAGCAGCTTGGAACACGGGGGGGCCTCAGAGGAGCAGTTCTTC. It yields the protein CASSLEHGGASEEQFF.

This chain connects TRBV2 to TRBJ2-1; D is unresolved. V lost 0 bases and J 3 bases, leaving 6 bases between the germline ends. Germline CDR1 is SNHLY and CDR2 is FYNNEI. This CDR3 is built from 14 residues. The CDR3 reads CASSEALSYNEQFF. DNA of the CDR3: TGTGCCAGCAGTGAAGCGCTGAGCTACAATGAGCAGTTCTTC.

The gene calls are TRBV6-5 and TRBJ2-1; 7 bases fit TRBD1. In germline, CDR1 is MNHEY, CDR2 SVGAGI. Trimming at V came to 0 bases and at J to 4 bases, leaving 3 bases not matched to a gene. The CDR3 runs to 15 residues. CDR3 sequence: CASSYSWDSYNEQFF. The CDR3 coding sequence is TGTGCCAGCAGTTACTCGTGGGACAGTTACAATGAGCAGTTCTTC.

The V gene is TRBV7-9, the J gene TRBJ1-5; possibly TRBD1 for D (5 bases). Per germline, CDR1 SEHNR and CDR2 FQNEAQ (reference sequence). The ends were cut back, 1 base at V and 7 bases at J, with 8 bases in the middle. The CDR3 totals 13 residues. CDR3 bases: TGTGCCAGCAGCTTAGTGGGGGGGCAGCCCCAGCATTTT. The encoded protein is CASSLVGGQPQHF.

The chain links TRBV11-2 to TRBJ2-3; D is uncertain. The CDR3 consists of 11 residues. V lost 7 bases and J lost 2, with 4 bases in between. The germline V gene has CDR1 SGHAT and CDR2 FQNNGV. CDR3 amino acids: CASKNTDTQYF. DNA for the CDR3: TGTGCCAGCAAAAACACAGATACGCAGTATTTT.